The entry below describes one T cell receptor beta chain. These data belong to a study of T cell changes during pregnancy in multiple sclerosis. Assay used: immunoSEQ multiplex PCR; TCRdb lists only in-frame clones, some missing. The table shows about 69,000 clones, with almost 95% occurring only once. This receptor was obtained from a female donor in good health, enrolled as a control in a pregnancy study. Source: peripheral blood, taken in the third trimester of pregnancy.

The CDR3 DNA is TGTGCCAGTAGTCCAGAGGCCTATGGCTACACCTTC. This gives the protein CASSPEAYGYTF. This sequence joins TRBV19 and TRBJ1-2; D is unclear. Trimming stripped 5 bases from V and 4 bases from J, with 8 bases between. CDR1 LNHDA and CDR2 SQIVND come from the germline V gene (reference sequence). CDR3 length equals 12 residues.